The 10 T cell receptor beta chains reported below all come from one sample, sequenced in a study of T cell responses to AZD1222 COVID-19 vaccine. Profiling relied on immunoSEQ multiplex PCR, and the TCRdb table lists in-frame clones only, not all of them. This sample has some 150,000 clones, with approximately 83% found just once. Specimen: peripheral blood, collected on day 0 of AZD1222 vaccination. The origin of the receptors is an adult in good health.

The V call is TRBV7-9, the J call TRBJ1-5, with no clear D. With 5 bases removed from V and 0 bases from J, the gap between germline ends came to 8 bases. The CDR3 has 14 residues. Germline V gene sequence: CDR1 SEHNR, CDR2 FQNEAQ (reference sequence). The CDR3 region is CASSLGYSNQPQHF. CDR3 in DNA: TGTGCCAGCAGCCTAGGTTATAGCAATCAGCCCCAGCATTTT.

This chain links TRBV5-8 with TRBJ2-5; TRBD1 or TRBD2 may be the D gene (5 bases each). Germline V gene data show CDR1 as SGHTS and CDR2 as YDEGEE. Trimming left V 0 bases short and J 4 bases short, with 16 bases between. The CDR3 sequence is 16 residues long. CDR3 DNA: TGTGCCAGCAGCTTGGCCACCCACCTCGGGGCAGAGACCCAGTACTTC. It codes for CASSLATHLGAETQYF.

V and J are TRBV11-3 and TRBJ2-2; 8 nucleotides agree with TRBD1. This CDR3 region has 15 residues. J was trimmed by 5 bases and V by 3 bases; bases with no gene match: 5. Germline CDR1 SGHNT, CDR2 YENEEA. The CDR3 nucleotides read TGTGCCAGCAGCTTGGGGGACAGGATGACCGGGGAGCTGTTTTTT. It translates to CASSLGDRMTGELFF.

This clone was seen only a few times. The chain has TRBV7-2 and TRBJ1-2; no definite D call. The CDR3 is 14 amino acids. Trimming pared 5 bases from V and 1 base from J, leaving 11 bases between. Germline values: CDR1 SGHTA, CDR2 FQGNSA. In DNA, the CDR3 is TGTGCCAGCAGCACTAGGACCCGTAACTATGGCTACACCTTC. Amino acid sequence: CASSTRTRNYGYTF.

The V call is TRBV20-1, the J call TRBJ1-5; D not resolved. The V gene lost 4 bases and the J gene lost 5 bases, with 6 bases spanning the gap. CDR1 DFQATT and CDR2 SNEGSKA come from the germline V gene (reference sequence). The length of the CDR3 is 11 residues. CDR3 region: CSATRDQPQHF. The CDR3 coding sequence is TGCAGTGCTACCAGAGATCAGCCCCAGCATTTT.

The chain employs TRBV5-1 and TRBJ2-3; TRBD2 matches 10 bases. The CDR3 consists of 17 residues. Germline V gives CDR1 SGHRS, CDR2 YFSETQ. J lost 2 bases, V lost 4 bases, and 10 bases had no gene match. The CDR3 reads CASSQPLLAGATDTQYF. The CDR3 coding sequence is TGCGCCAGCAGCCAACCACTTCTAGCGGGGGCCACAGATACGCAGTATTTT.

The V and J genes are TRBV6-1 and TRBJ1-4, with unresolved D. The germline V gene has CDR1 MNHNS and CDR2 SASEGT. The CDR3 runs to 13 residues. The ends were cut back, 2 bases at V and 8 bases at J, with 9 bases in the middle. Here the CDR3 DNA reads TGTGCCAGCAGTGAACGGAACACCGAAAAACTGTTTTTT. Its protein product is CASSERNTEKLFF.

The chain employs TRBV7-9 and TRBJ1-2; D not resolved. This CDR3 has 13 residues. Trimming shortened V by 3 bases and J by 2 bases, and 7 bases separated the two germline ends. Per the germline V gene, CDR1 is SEHNR and CDR2 is FQNEAQ (reference sequence). CDR3 sequence (DNA): TGTGCCAGCAGCTTCGACACAAACTATGGCTACACCTTC. Protein sequence: CASSFDTNYGYTF.

The rearrangement joins TRBV5-6 to TRBJ1-6; TRBD1 matches 7 bases. Germline V gene lookup returns CDR1 SGHDT and CDR2 YYEEEE. J lost 8 bases, V lost 2 bases, and 7 bases had no gene match. The CDR3 is 15 amino acids. The CDR3 protein is CASSFLDREHSPLHF. The CDR3 DNA sequence: TGTGCCAGCAGCTTTCTCGACAGGGAACATTCACCCCTCCACTTT. Full variable domain (remainder filled in from reference TRBV5-6 and TRBJ1-6): DAGVTQSPTHLIKTRGQQVTLRCSPKSGHDTVSWYQQALGQGPQFIFQYYEEEERQRGNFPDRFSGHQFPNYSSELNVNALLLGDSALYLCASSFLDREHSPLHFGNGTRLTVT.

The V call is TRBV5-1, the J call TRBJ1-1; tentative D call: TRBD1 (5 bases). The V and J ends lost 3 bases and 0 bases respectively, with 6 bases between them. Germline-derived CDR1 and CDR2 are SGHRS and YFSETQ. This CDR3 is 13 amino acids long. CDR3 loop: CASSSTVNTEAFF. CDR3 in DNA: TGCGCCAGCAGCTCGACAGTGAACACTGAAGCTTTCTTT.